Listed here are 22 T cell receptor beta chains from one sample, sequenced in a study of beta chain features in type 1 diabetes. These receptors have no known antigen. Expressed TCRB transcripts got sequenced, as all isolated RNA was reverse transcribed. The assay was immunoSEQ multiplex PCR, and TCRdb's table has in-frame clones only and misses some. In the table there are 300,000 to 350,000 clones, 9.3% of which are singletons. General study points: Significant though moderate, a shortening of TCRB CDR3s appeared in all four CD4+ subsets of Type 1 diabetes patients.

Material: central memory CD4+ T cells from blood. These receptors were obtained from a young man with type 1 diabetes.

The V and J genes are TRBV5-1 and TRBJ2-1; D might be TRBD2 (5 bases). V lost 0 bases, J lost 6 bases, and 16 bases lay in between. CDR1 and CDR2 (germline): SGHRS, YFSETQ. The CDR3 is 16 residues long. The CDR3 DNA is TGCGCCAGCAGCTTGGAACCGGGATCCCTAACCAATGAGCAGTTCTTC. Amino acid sequence: CASSLEPGSLTNEQFF.

This clone was seen a few times. The CDR3 region has the DNA TGTGCCAGCAGTCGGGACAGCTGGAATGAAAAACTGTTTTTT. Amino acid sequence: CASSRDSWNEKLFF. The V and J genes are TRBV2 and TRBJ1-4; the match to TRBD1 covers 7 bases. After removal of 5 bases from V and 5 bases from J, the junction contained 5 bases not matched to a gene. Germline CDR1 and CDR2: SNHLY and FYNNEI. The CDR3 covers 14 residues.

The sample holds many counts of this clone. The V gene is TRBV28, the J gene TRBJ2-1, with TRBD1 identical over 9 bases. The CDR3 covers 17 residues. V was pared by 5 bases and J by 7 bases, with 15 bases of the junction left unmatched. In germline, CDR1 is MDHEN, CDR2 SYDVKM. The CDR3 DNA reads as TGTGCCAGCAGTCTCCGTTTATCGGGACAGGGCAGGAATGAGCAGTTCTTC. As protein: CASSLRLSGQGRNEQFF.

This clone was seen repeatedly, ten times or more. The chain is built from TRBV18 and TRBJ1-2; D is uncertain. The CDR3 sequence is 15 residues long. Trimming took 1 base from V and 1 from J, leaving 10 bases between them. Germline lookup yields CDR1 KGHSH and CDR2 LQKENI. The CDR3 is CASSPQGSLNYGYTF. CDR3 DNA sequence: TGTGCCAGCTCACCACAGGGTAGCCTTAACTATGGCTACACCTTC.

The chain couples TRBV6-5 to TRBJ2-3, with 8 nucleotides matching TRBD2. J was trimmed by 7 bases and V by 7 bases; bases with no gene match: 7. CDR1 and CDR2 from the germline V gene are MNHEY and SVGAGI. This CDR3 has 13 amino acids. Here the CDR3 reads CASTPGGGNTQYF. DNA of the CDR3: TGTGCCAGCACCCCCGGGGGGGGAAATACGCAGTATTTT.

V and J are TRBV7-2 and TRBJ2-7; 11 positions agree with TRBD2. The CDR3 totals 14 residues. V shed 5 bases, J shed 6 bases, and the junction held 6 bases outside the gene matches. The germline gives CDR1 SGHTA, CDR2 FQGNSA. The CDR3 sequence: CASSTTSGGLEQYF. The CDR3 coding sequence is TGTGCCAGCAGCACTACTAGCGGGGGCCTCGAGCAGTACTTC.

This clone was seen more than once but under ten times. The rearrangement uses TRBV28 and TRBJ2-2; D is unresolved. The germline gives CDR1 MDHEN, CDR2 SYDVKM. The CDR3 contains 13 residues. Trimming removed 3 bases from V and 4 bases from J, with 6 bases in between. The CDR3: CASSFFLTGELFF. CDR3 nucleotide sequence: TGTGCCAGCAGTTTCTTCCTCACCGGGGAGCTGTTTTTT. Using reference TRBV28 and TRBJ2-2 for the parts outside the CDR3, the full variable domain is DVKVTQSSRYLVKRTGEKVFLECVQDMDHENMFWYRQDPGLGLRLIYFSYDVKMKEKGDIPEGYSVSREKKERFSLILESASTNQTSMYLCASSFFLTGELFFGEGSRLTVL.

This clone was seen more than once but under ten times. This sequence joins TRBV7-2 and TRBJ2-3, with D unclear. The CDR3 covers 11 residues. The germline V gene has CDR1 SGHTA and CDR2 FQGNSA. Trimming removed 1 base from V and 7 bases from J, with 3 bases in between. In DNA, the CDR3 is TGTGCCAGCAGCTTAGAATATACGCAGTATTTT. Translation gives CASSLEYTQYF.

This sequence joins TRBV7-2 and TRBJ2-7, with D perhaps assigned TRBD1 or TRBD2 (5 bases each). Germline CDR1 reads SGHTA; CDR2 reads FQGNSA. Trimming cost V 6 bases and J 3 bases, with 15 bases left between them. The CDR3 length is 14 residues. DNA of the CDR3: TGTGCCAGCAGTAAGGGCCGGGACCTCTACGAGCAGTACTTC. Its translation is CASSKGRDLYEQYF.

V gene TRBV18 combines with J gene TRBJ2-7; D remains ambiguous. This CDR3 contains 12 residues. Germline CDR1 reads KGHSH; CDR2 reads LQKENI. The V end lost 6 bases, the J end lost 4 bases, and 10 bases lay between the germline ends. CDR3 nucleotides: TGTGCCAGCTCCCCCGGACCTTACGAGCAGTACTTC. Protein: CASSPGPYEQYF.

This chain joins TRBV5-1 and TRBJ2-3, with D possibly matching TRBD2 (6 bases). CDR1 and CDR2 from the germline V gene are SGHRS and YFSETQ. Trimming took 0 bases from V and 6 from J, leaving 14 bases between them. This CDR3 comprises 15 residues. The CDR3 is CASSLAGRGGDTQYF. As DNA, the CDR3 is TGCGCCAGCAGCTTGGCCGGGAGAGGAGGGGATACGCAGTATTTT. Based on the CDR3 plus reference TRBV5-1 and TRBJ2-3, the full variable domain is KAGVTQTPRYLIKTRGQQVTLSCSPISGHRSVSWYQQTPGQGLQFLFEYFSETQRNKGNFPGRFSGRQFSNSRSEMNVSTLELGDSALYLCASSLAGRGGDTQYFGPGTRLTVL.

This clone was detected a few times. This sequence joins TRBV10-3 and TRBJ2-5, with a possible D match to TRBD2 (5 bases). Germline values: CDR1 ENHRY, CDR2 SYGVKD. The CDR3 runs 14 residues. V was cut by 2 bases and J by 4 bases, with 11 bases left in between. The DNA for the CDR3 is TGTGCCATCAGTGAGAGGGAGTTCGGAGAGACCCAGTACTTC. Its protein product is CAISEREFGETQYF.

The rearrangement joins TRBV5-4 to TRBJ2-3; D perhaps matches TRBD1 (6 bases). Germline-derived CDR1 and CDR2 are SGHNT and YYREEE (reference sequence). The CDR3 is 13 residues long. V was cut by 3 bases and J by 4 bases, with 9 bases left in between. CDR3 residues: CASSSTGSDTQYF. The CDR3 nucleotides are TGTGCCAGCAGCTCAACAGGGTCAGATACGCAGTATTTT.

This clone was counted a few times. This sequence joins TRBV5-1 and TRBJ1-1; the D is unclear. V was clipped by 0 bases and J by 4 bases, with 10 bases between them. CDR1 is SGHRS and CDR2 is YFSETQ in the germline V gene. The CDR3 has 14 amino acids. The CDR3 region is CASSLDWSRTEAFF. DNA for the CDR3: TGCGCCAGCAGCTTGGATTGGTCACGCACTGAAGCTTTCTTT.

This clone turned up a few times. The chain is built from TRBV19 and TRBJ1-2; D remains unclear. The V end lost 5 bases, the J end lost 8 bases, and 15 bases lay between the germline ends. CDR1 and CDR2 from the germline V gene are LNHDA and SQIVND (reference sequence). The CDR3 spans 13 residues. CDR3 region: CASSDKGRLGYTF. CDR3 DNA: TGTGCCAGTAGTGACAAGGGCCGCCTAGGCTACACCTTC.

This clone was found a few times. The chain is built from TRBV14 and TRBJ2-5, with D tentatively TRBD1 or TRBD2 (5 bases each). The CDR3 is 15 residues long. V was shortened by 5 bases and J by 5 bases, with 18 bases between the two germline ends. From germline, CDR1 is SGHDN and CDR2 FVKESK. The CDR3 protein is CASSTGTVIRETQYF. CDR3 coding DNA: TGTGCCAGCAGCACCGGGACCGTTATAAGGGAGACCCAGTACTTC.

This sequence joins TRBV4-3 and TRBJ1-1, with TRBD1 matching over 8 bases. Germline loops: CDR1 LGHNA, CDR2 YSLEER. With V trimmed by 3 bases and J by 1 base, 1 base remained unmatched. There are 14 residues in the CDR3. The CDR3 sequence: CASSQTGANTEAFF. CDR3 coding DNA: TGCGCCAGCAGCCAGACAGGGGCGAACACTGAAGCTTTCTTT.

This clone was detected many times. This chain links TRBV29-1 with TRBJ1-1, with D uncertain. The CDR3 contains 12 residues. Germline loops: CDR1 SQVTM, CDR2 ANQGSEA. V gave up 6 bases and J gave up 1 base, with 9 bases separating them. CDR3 bases: TGCAGCGTCATACGACAGAACACTGAAGCTTTCTTT. It is translated as CSVIRQNTEAFF.

This clone was recorded a few times. This sequence joins TRBV5-6 and TRBJ2-2; 9 positions match TRBD1. This CDR3 is 15 amino acids long. Trimming at V came to 3 bases and at J to 5 bases, leaving 5 bases not matched to a gene. The germline V gene has CDR1 SGHDT and CDR2 YYEEEE. The CDR3 is CASSSWDRVTGELFF. The CDR3 bases are TGTGCCAGCAGCTCCTGGGACAGGGTTACCGGGGAGCTGTTTTTT.

This clone was counted only a few times. The V gene is TRBV7-2, the J gene TRBJ2-3; no clear D. V was pared by 5 bases and J by 5 bases, with 14 bases between. The germline V gene has CDR1 SGHTA and CDR2 FQGNSA. This CDR3 is built from 14 residues. The CDR3 reads CASSLVTGRDTQYF. The CDR3 DNA sequence: TGTGCCAGCAGCCTCGTGACTGGGCGAGATACGCAGTATTTT.

To note about this clone: Other DNA sequences in this specimen translate into the identical CDR3. The chain employs TRBV28 and TRBJ2-5, with unresolved D. V gave up 6 bases and J gave up 4 bases, with 6 bases separating them. From germline, CDR1 is MDHEN and CDR2 SYDVKM. The CDR3 is 11 amino acids. CDR3 sequence: CASRRRETQYF. The CDR3 DNA follows: TGTGCCAGCAGGAGGCGAGAGACCCAGTACTTC.

There are many counts of this clone. This chain uses TRBV2 with TRBJ1-2; D not certain. Trimming removed 8 bases at V and 7 bases at J, with 17 bases between. Germline V gene lookup returns CDR1 SNHLY and CDR2 FYNNEI. The CDR3 is made up of 13 amino acids. The CDR3 here is CASLLEAPAGYTF. As DNA, the CDR3 is TGTGCCAGCCTCCTGGAGGCCCCAGCTGGCTACACCTTC.